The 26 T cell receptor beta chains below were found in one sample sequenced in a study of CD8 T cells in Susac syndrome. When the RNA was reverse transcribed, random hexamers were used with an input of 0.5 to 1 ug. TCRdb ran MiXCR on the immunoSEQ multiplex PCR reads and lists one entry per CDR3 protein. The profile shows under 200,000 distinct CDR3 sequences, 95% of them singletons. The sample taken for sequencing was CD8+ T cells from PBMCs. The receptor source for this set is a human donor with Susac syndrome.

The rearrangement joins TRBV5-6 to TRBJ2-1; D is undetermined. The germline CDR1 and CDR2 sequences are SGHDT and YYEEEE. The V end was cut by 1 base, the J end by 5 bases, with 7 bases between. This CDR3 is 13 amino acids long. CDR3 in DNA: TGTGCCAGCAGCTTGCTGTCACACAATGAGCAGTTCTTC. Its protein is CASSLLSHNEQFF.

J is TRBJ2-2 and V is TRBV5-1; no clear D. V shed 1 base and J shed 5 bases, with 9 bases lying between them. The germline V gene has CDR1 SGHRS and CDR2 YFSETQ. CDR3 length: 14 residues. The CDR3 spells CASSLYGETGELFF. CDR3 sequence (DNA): TGCGCCAGCAGCTTGTATGGCGAAACCGGGGAGCTGTTTTTT.

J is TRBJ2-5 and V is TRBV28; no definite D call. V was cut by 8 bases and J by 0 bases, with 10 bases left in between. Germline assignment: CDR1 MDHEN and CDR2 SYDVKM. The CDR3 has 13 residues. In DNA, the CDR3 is TGTGCCAGCTGGTCGGCCGACCAAGAGACCCAGTACTTC. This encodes CASWSADQETQYF.

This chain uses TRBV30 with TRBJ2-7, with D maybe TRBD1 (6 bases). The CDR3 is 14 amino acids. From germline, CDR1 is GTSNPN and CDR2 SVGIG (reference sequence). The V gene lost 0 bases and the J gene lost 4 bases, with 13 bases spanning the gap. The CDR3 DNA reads TGTGCCTGGAGTGTATCTGGGGGCGCTTACGAGCAGTACTTC. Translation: CAWSVSGGAYEQYF.

CDR3 in amino acids: CASSDLFTDTQYF. DNA for the CDR3: TGTGCCAGCAGTGACCTTTTTACAGATACGCAGTATTTT. The chain joins TRBV2 to TRBJ2-3; D remains ambiguous. The germline V gene encodes CDR1 SNHLY and CDR2 FYNNEI. The CDR3 is 13 amino acids. Trimming pared 3 bases from V and 3 bases from J, leaving 7 bases between.

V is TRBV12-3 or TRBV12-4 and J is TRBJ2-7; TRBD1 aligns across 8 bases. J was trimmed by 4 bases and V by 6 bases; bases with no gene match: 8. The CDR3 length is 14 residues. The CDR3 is CASSYRTGRYEQYF. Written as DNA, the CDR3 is TGTGCCAGCAGCTACCGGACAGGGAGATACGAGCAGTACTTC.

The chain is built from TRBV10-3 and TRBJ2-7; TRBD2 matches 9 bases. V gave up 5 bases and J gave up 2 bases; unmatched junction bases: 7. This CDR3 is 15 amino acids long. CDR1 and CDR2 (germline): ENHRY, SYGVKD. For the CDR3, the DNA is TGTGCCATCAGTTCGGGACTAGCCTCGACCTACGAGCAGTACTTC. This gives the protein CAISSGLASTYEQYF.

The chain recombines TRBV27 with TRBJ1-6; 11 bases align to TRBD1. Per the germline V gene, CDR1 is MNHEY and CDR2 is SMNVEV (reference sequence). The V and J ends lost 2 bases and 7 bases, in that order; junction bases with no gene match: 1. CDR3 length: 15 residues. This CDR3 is CASSLGTGGNSPLHF. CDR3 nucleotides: TGTGCCAGCAGTTTAGGGACAGGGGGGAATTCACCCCTCCACTTT.

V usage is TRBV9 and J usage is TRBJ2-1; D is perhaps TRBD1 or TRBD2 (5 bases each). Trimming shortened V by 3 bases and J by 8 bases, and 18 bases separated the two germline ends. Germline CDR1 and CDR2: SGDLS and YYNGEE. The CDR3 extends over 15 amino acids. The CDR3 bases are TGTGCCAGCAGCGAGGGGTCCGGGATTAGGGATGAGCAGTTCTTC. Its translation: CASSEGSGIRDEQFF. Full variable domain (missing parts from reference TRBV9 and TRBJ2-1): DSGVTQTPKHLITATGQRVTLRCSPRSGDLSVYWYQQSLDQGLQFLIQYYNGEERAKGNILERFSAQQFPDLHSELNLSSLELGDSALYFCASSEGSGIRDEQFFGPGTRLTVL.

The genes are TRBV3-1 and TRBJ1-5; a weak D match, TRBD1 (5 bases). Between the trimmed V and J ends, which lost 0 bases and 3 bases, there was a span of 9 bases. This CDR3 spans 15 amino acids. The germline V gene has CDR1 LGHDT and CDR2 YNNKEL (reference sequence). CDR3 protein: CASSQDPGNNQPQHF. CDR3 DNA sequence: TGTGCCAGCAGCCAAGATCCAGGGAACAATCAGCCCCAGCATTTT.

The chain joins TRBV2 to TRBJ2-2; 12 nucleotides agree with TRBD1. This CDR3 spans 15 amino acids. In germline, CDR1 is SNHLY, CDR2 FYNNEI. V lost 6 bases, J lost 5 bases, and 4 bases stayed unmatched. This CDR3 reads CASRGDRGRTGELFF. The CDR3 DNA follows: TGTGCCAGCAGAGGGGACAGGGGGCGTACCGGGGAGCTGTTTTTT.

CDR3 nucleotide sequence: TGTGCCAGCAGCTCACCAGTTAGGGGCTCCTACGAGCAGTACTTC. Protein sequence: CASSSPVRGSYEQYF. The chain is built from TRBV7-6 and TRBJ2-7, with D possibly TRBD1 on 5 matching bases. The V end was cut by 4 bases, the J end by 0 bases, with 13 bases between. This CDR3 has 15 residues. Germline CDR1 reads SGHVS; CDR2 reads FNYEAQ.

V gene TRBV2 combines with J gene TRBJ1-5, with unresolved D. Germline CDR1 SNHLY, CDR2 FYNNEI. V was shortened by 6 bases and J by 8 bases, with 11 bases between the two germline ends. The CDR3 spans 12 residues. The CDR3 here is CASSLSREPQHF. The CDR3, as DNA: TGTGCCAGCAGCCTCAGTAGGGAGCCCCAGCATTTT.

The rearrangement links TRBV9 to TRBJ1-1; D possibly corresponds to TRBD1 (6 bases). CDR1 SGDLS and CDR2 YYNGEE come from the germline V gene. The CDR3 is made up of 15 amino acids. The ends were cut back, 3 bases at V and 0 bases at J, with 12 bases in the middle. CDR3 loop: CASSEGGRLNTEAFF. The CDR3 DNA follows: TGTGCCAGCAGCGAGGGGGGGCGCCTGAACACTGAAGCTTTCTTT.

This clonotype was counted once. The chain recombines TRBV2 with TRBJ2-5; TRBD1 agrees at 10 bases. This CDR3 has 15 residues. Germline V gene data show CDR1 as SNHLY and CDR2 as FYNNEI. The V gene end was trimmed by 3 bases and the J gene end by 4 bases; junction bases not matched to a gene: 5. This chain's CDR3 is CASSEAGTGAETQYF. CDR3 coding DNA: TGTGCCAGCAGTGAGGCAGGGACAGGGGCAGAGACCCAGTACTTC. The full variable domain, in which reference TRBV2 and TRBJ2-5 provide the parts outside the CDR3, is EPEVTQTPSHQVTQMGQEVILRCVPISNHLYFYWYRQILGQKVEFLVSFYNNEISEKSEIFDDQFSVERPDGSNFTLKIRSTKLEDSAMYFCASSEAGTGAETQYFGPGTRLLVL.

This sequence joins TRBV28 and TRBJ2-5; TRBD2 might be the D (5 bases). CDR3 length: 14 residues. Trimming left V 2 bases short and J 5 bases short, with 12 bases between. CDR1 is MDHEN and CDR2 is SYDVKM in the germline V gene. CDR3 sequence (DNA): TGTGCCAGCAGTTTAAGGACCCAGCGGGAGACCCAGTACTTC. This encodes CASSLRTQRETQYF.

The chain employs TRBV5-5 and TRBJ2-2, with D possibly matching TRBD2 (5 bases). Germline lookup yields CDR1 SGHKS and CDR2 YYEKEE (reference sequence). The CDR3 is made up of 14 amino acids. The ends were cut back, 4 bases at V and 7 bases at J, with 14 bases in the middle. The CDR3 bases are TGTGCCAGCAGCGTTGGCGTCGGGGTCGGGGAGCTGTTTTTT. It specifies CASSVGVGVGELFF.

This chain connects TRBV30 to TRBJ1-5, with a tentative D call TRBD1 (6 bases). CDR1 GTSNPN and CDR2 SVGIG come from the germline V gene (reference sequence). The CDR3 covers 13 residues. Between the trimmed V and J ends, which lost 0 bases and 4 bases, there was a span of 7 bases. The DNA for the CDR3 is TGTGCCTGGAGTGTGGACAGAAATCAGCCCCAGCATTTT. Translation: CAWSVDRNQPQHF.

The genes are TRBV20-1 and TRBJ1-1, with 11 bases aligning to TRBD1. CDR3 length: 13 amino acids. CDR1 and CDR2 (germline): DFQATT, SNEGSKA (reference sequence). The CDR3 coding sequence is TGCAGCGGACAGGGGGCGATGAACACTGAAGCTTTCTTT. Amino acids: CSGQGAMNTEAFF.

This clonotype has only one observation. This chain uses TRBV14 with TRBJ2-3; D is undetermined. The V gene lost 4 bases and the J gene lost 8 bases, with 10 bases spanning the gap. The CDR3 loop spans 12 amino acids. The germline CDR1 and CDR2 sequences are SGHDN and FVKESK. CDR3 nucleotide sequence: TGTGCCAGCAGCCGCAAGCTTGGTACGCAGTATTTT. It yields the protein CASSRKLGTQYF. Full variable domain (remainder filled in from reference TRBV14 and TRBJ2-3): EAGVTQFPSHSVIEKGQTVTLRCDPISGHDNLYWYRRVMGKEIKFLLHFVKESKQDESGMPNNRFLAERTGGTYSTLKVQPAELEDSGVYFCASSRKLGTQYFGPGTRLTVL.

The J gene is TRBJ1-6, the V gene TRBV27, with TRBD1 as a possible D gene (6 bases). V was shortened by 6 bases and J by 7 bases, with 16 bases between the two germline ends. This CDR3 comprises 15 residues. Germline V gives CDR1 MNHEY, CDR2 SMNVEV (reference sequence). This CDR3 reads CASSSPGHTNSPLHF. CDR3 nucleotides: TGTGCCAGCAGCTCTCCGGGACATACGAATTCACCCCTCCACTTT.

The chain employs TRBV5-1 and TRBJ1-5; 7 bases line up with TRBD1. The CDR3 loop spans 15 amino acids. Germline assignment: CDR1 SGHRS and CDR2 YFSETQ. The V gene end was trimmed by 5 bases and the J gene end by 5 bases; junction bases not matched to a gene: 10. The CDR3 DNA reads TGCGCCAGCAGACAACTGGACAGGCCCGATCAGCCCCAGCATTTT. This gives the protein CASRQLDRPDQPQHF.

In DNA form, the CDR3 reads TGCGCCAGCAGCTCATTACAGAACTCCTACGAGCAGTACTTC. It codes for CASSSLQNSYEQYF. This chain connects TRBV5-1 to TRBJ2-7; D not resolved. This CDR3 is 14 amino acids long. V lost 3 bases, J lost 0 bases, and 10 bases lay in between. The germline CDR1 and CDR2 sequences are SGHRS and YFSETQ.

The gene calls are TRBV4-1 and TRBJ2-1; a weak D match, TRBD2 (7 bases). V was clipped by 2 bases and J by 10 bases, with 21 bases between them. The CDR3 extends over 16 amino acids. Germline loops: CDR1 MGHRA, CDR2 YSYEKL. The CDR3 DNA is TGCGCCAGCAGCCAACGGGGGGACACGTTTGGTCAGGAGCAGTTCTTC. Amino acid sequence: CASSQRGDTFGQEQFF.

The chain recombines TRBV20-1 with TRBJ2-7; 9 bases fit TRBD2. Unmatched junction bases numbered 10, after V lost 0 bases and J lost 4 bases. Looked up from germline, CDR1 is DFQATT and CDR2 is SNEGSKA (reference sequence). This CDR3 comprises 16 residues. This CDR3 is CSARDLVSGRRYEQYF. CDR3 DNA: TGCAGTGCTAGAGATCTGGTCAGCGGGAGGAGATACGAGCAGTACTTC.

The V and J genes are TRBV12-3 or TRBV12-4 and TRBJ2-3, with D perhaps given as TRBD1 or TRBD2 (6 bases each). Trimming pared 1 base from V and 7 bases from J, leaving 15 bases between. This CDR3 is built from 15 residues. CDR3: CASSLEGGYSNTQYF. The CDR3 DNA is TGTGCCAGCAGTTTAGAGGGGGGCTACTCTAATACGCAGTATTTT.